This passage covers 19 T cell receptor beta chains from one sample sequenced in a study of blood T cell repertoires in COVID-19. TCRdb's copy holds only in-frame clones and misses some; the assay was immunoSEQ multiplex PCR. This table holds fewer than 250,000 clones, about 82% found once. The specimen sequenced was peripheral blood. The receptor source for this set is a woman of 80 years or more with COVID-19, enrolled during active disease.

The chain links TRBV5-1 to TRBJ2-6, with 7 bases aligning to TRBD1. Germline V gene sequence: CDR1 SGHRS, CDR2 YFSETQ. J gave up 1 base and V 4 bases, and 14 bases lay outside the gene matches. CDR3 length: 19 residues. The CDR3 nucleotides read TGCGCCAGCAGCGTAGGACAGGTCTTGATAGGGTCTGGGGCCAACGTCCTGACTTTC. Its protein product is CASSVGQVLIGSGANVLTF.

The chain recombines TRBV9 with TRBJ2-1, with a tentative D call TRBD2 (5 bases). Germline assignment: CDR1 SGDLS and CDR2 YYNGEE. This CDR3 is built from 15 residues. Trimming took off 0 bases at V and 5 bases at J, with 12 bases between the two ends. The CDR3 here is CASSVGKTINNEQFF. CDR3 coding DNA: TGTGCCAGCAGCGTAGGGAAGACTATAAACAATGAGCAGTTCTTC.

The chain joins TRBV28 to TRBJ1-2, with no clear D. The germline V and J ends were trimmed by 4 bases and 8 bases, with 11 bases remaining between them. This CDR3 has 12 amino acids. The germline V gene has CDR1 MDHEN and CDR2 SYDVKM. CDR3 protein: CASSSPPGGYTF. The DNA for the CDR3 is TGTGCCAGCAGTTCACCTCCGGGAGGCTACACCTTC.

The V call is TRBV28, the J call TRBJ1-2; D uncertain. V was trimmed by 3 bases and J by 2 bases, leaving 7 bases between them. The CDR3 is made up of 13 amino acids. CDR1 and CDR2 from the germline V gene are MDHEN and SYDVKM. This CDR3 reads CASSLGRNYGYTF. DNA for the CDR3: TGTGCCAGCAGTTTGGGCAGGAACTATGGCTACACCTTC.

The V and J genes are TRBV9 and TRBJ2-7; 7 nucleotides agree with TRBD2. The ends lost 0 bases at V and 6 bases at J; junction bases unmatched: 6. The germline CDR1 and CDR2 sequences are SGDLS and YYNGEE. The CDR3 totals 14 residues. The CDR3 reads CASSVEREGFEQYV. CDR3 in DNA: TGTGCCAGCAGCGTAGAAAGGGAGGGGTTCGAGCAGTACGTC.

This clone appeared a few times. The chain carries TRBV5-4 and TRBJ2-5, with 10 bases identical to TRBD2. V shed 4 bases and J 5 bases; nucleotides not matched to a gene: 5. The CDR3 totals 14 residues. Germline-derived CDR1 and CDR2 are SGHNT and YYREEE (reference sequence). CDR3 loop: CASSTSGAGETQYF. The CDR3 nucleotides are TGTGCCAGCAGCACTAGCGGGGCAGGTGAGACCCAGTACTTC.

The rearrangement uses TRBV6-4 and TRBJ1-1, with D tentatively TRBD1 (6 bases). CDR3 length equals 15 residues. Trimming pared 4 bases from V and 5 bases from J, leaving 17 bases between. Germline V gene data show CDR1 as MRHNA and CDR2 as SNTAGT. The CDR3 DNA reads TGTGCCAGCAGTGTCAGCGTAGGGGGACGGACTGAAGCTTTCTTT. It encodes CASSVSVGGRTEAFF.

This clone was recorded only once. The chain carries TRBV28 and TRBJ1-2; TRBD1 agrees at 8 bases. J gave up 7 bases and V 3 bases, and 7 bases lay outside the gene matches. This CDR3 is 14 amino acids long. In germline, CDR1 is MDHEN, CDR2 SYDVKM. CDR3 loop: CASSFQQGVGGYTF. CDR3 coding DNA: TGTGCCAGCAGTTTCCAACAGGGGGTGGGTGGCTACACCTTC.

V gene TRBV28 combines with J gene TRBJ2-5; D is perhaps TRBD1 (6 bases). Per germline, CDR1 MDHEN and CDR2 SYDVKM. The V end lost 3 bases, the J end lost 1 base, and 12 bases lay between the germline ends. The CDR3 totals 15 residues. Here the CDR3 reads CASSFSRGGQETQYF. The CDR3 coding sequence is TGTGCCAGCAGTTTCAGCAGGGGCGGCCAAGAGACCCAGTACTTC.

This chain joins TRBV18 and TRBJ2-2; possible D gene TRBD2, 6 bases. V gave up 1 base and J gave up 7 bases, with 10 bases separating them. In germline, CDR1 is KGHSH, CDR2 LQKENI. The CDR3 extends over 14 amino acids. The DNA of the CDR3 is TGTGCCAGCTCACCACTCCGGGGGAGCGGGGAGCTGTTTTTT. This sequence encodes CASSPLRGSGELFF.

The V call is TRBV18, the J call TRBJ2-7, with D perhaps TRBD1 (6 bases). Deletions cut 4 bases from V and 5 bases from J, with 12 bases between. CDR1 KGHSH and CDR2 LQKENI come from the germline V gene. The CDR3 is 13 residues long. The CDR3 DNA reads as TGTGCCAGCTCACTCGACCGGGACAACGAGCAGTACGTC. Protein product: CASSLDRDNEQYV.

This clone appeared a few times. The chain links TRBV20-1 to TRBJ2-1; 10 nucleotides agree with TRBD2. CDR1 DFQATT and CDR2 SNEGSKA come from the germline V gene (reference sequence). Germline trimming cut 5 bases from V and 12 bases from J; bases unmatched to any gene: 4. This CDR3 contains 11 residues. The CDR3 nucleotides are TGCAGTGCTGGGCCTAGCGGGGGGCAGTTCTTC. Translated, it gives CSAGPSGGQFF.

The V and J genes are TRBV6-5 and TRBJ1-1; 8 bases fit TRBD1. CDR3 length: 15 amino acids. V trimming: 4 bases; J trimming: 1 base; junction bases outside the gene matches: 5. CDR1 and CDR2 from the germline V gene are MNHEY and SVGAGI. The CDR3 here is CASSWQGAGNTEAFF. CDR3 DNA: TGTGCCAGCAGTTGGCAGGGGGCGGGGAACACTGAAGCTTTCTTT.

V and J are TRBV4-3 and TRBJ2-4; 10 bases align to TRBD1. V dropped 1 base and J dropped 4; count of bases not matched to a gene: 4. The CDR3 has 16 amino acids. Germline-derived CDR1 and CDR2 are LGHNA and YSLEER. This chain's CDR3 is CASSQAGQGPKNIQYF. CDR3 sequence (DNA): TGCGCCAGCAGCCAAGCGGGACAGGGGCCTAAAAACATTCAGTACTTC.

In its sample, this clone was seen a few times. CDR3 in DNA: TGTGCCAGCAGCTCGGGACAGGGGTATAATTCACCCCTCCACTTT. Translation: CASSSGQGYNSPLHF. The chain joins TRBV5-4 to TRBJ1-6; 10 nucleotides agree with TRBD1. Germline-derived CDR1 and CDR2 are SGHNT and YYREEE (reference sequence). The V gene end was trimmed by 3 bases and the J gene end by 4 bases; junction bases not matched to a gene: 1. The CDR3 length is 15 residues.

This rearrangement joins TRBV12-3 or TRBV12-4 to TRBJ2-1; D remains ambiguous. This CDR3 contains 13 residues. Trimming left V 7 bases short and J 3 bases short, with 10 bases between. The CDR3 loop reads CASTFGGYNEQFF. The CDR3 DNA reads as TGTGCCAGCACCTTCGGTGGCTACAATGAGCAGTTCTTC.

This clone was seen more than once but under ten times. This specimen includes other DNA sequences encoding the same CDR3. The rearrangement links TRBV5-1 to TRBJ1-2, with 8 bases aligning to TRBD1. Germline CDR1 and CDR2: SGHRS and YFSETQ. This CDR3 comprises 13 residues. The J segment lost 3 bases and the V segment lost 3 bases, leaving 1 base of the junction unmatched. The chain's CDR3 is CASSSTGDYGYTF. The CDR3 DNA sequence: TGCGCCAGCAGCTCGACAGGGGACTATGGCTACACCTTC.

The rearrangement joins TRBV19 to TRBJ1-5; 7 bases line up with TRBD1. CDR1 is LNHDA, CDR2 SQIVND, per germline (reference sequence). This CDR3 is built from 15 residues. This chain's CDR3 is CAIRDSLNSNQPQHF. The DNA of the CDR3 is TGTGCGATACGGGACAGCCTCAACAGCAATCAGCCCCAGCATTTT.

The chain is built from TRBV28 and TRBJ1-4; 7 bases line up with TRBD1. The germline V gene encodes CDR1 MDHEN and CDR2 SYDVKM. The CDR3 totals 15 residues. Losses at the gene ends were 9 bases for V and 2 bases for J; bases not matched to a gene: 9. CDR3 nucleotide sequence: TGTGCCAGTAGGGGGCAGGGTAAGACTAATGAAAAACTGTTTTTT. It translates to CASRGQGKTNEKLFF.